Below, one T cell receptor (beta chain) is given with its context. Its antigen is as yet unknown. The source of the sample is a study of T cells in localized non-small cell lung cancer. Profiling relied on immunoSEQ multiplex PCR, and the TCRdb table lists in-frame clones only, not all of them. The table has 2,500 to 3,000 clones, 32% seen once. Study-wide results and caveats: Higher blood T cell density went with longer overall survival. Turning up in adjacent lung were a median about 56 of the top 100 tumor clones. Uninvolved adjacent lung showed peak T cell clonality, exceeding tumor. Investigators sequenced only a single tumor region, leaving heterogeneity possible.

This clonotype originated in a female donor older than 55 with stage II squamous cell lung carcinoma. The material was lung tumor tissue, obtained before any cancer treatment.

This chain's CDR3 is CASSTKRQVVGQPQHF. The CDR3 DNA sequence: TGTGCCAGTAGTACGAAACGACAGGTCGTAGGTCAGCCCCAGCATTTT. The chain employs TRBV19 and TRBJ1-5, with TRBD1 as a possible D gene (6 bases). The germline CDR1 and CDR2 sequences are LNHDA and SQIVND (reference sequence). The V gene lost 4 bases and the J gene lost 6 bases, with 19 bases spanning the gap. The CDR3 totals 16 residues.